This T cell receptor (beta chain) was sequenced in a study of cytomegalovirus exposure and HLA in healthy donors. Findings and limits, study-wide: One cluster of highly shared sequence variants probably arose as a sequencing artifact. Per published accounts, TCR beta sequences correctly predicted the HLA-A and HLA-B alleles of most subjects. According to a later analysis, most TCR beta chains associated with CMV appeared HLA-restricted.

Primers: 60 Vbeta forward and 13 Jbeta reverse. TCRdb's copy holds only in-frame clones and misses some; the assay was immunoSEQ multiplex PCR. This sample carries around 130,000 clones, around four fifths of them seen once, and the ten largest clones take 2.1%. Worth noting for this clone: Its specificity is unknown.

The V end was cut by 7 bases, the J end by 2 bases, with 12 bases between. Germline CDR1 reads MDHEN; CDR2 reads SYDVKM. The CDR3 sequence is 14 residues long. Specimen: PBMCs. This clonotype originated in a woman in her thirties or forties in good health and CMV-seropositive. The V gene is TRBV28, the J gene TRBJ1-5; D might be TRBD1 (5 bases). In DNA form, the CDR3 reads TGTGCCAGCACCAGTGGGGCGGGCAATCAGCCCCAGCATTTT. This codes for CASTSGAGNQPQHF.